The source of this T cell receptor (beta chain) is a study of response to subunit inactivated influenza vaccine. TCRdb independently ran MiXCR on the RT-PCR reads; one entry per CDR3 protein. The sample has 450,000 to 600,000 distinct CDR3 sequences; approximately 7.3% are singletons. Study results and caveats: The authors suggested that every seasonal influenza vaccination recruits few new T cells.

This clonotype appeared many times. Its antigen is unidentified. This sequence was found in a man aged 45 to 75 who received an inactivated influenza vaccine. The sample here was PBMCs from blood, taken around 25 months after vaccination.

CDR3 region: CASSKAGTGGLGKTEAFF. CDR3 DNA sequence: TGTGCCAGCAGCAAAGCCGGGACAGGGGGCCTGGGTAAAACTGAAGCTTTCTTT. The V call is TRBV21-1, the J call TRBJ1-1; the table's D gene call, TRBD1, was not cross checked with the DNA. TRBV21-1 counts as a pseudogene. The CDR3 is 18 amino acids.